Listed below are T cell receptor beta chains from one sample, sequenced in a study of response to subunit inactivated influenza vaccine. TCRdb reprocessed the RT-PCR reads with MiXCR, giving one entry per CDR3 protein. This table holds over 400,000 distinct CDR3 sequences, approximately 9.9% found once. Here the sequenced sample was PBMCs from blood, taken 40 to 50 days after vaccination. All receptors derive from a man aged 45-60 years who received an inactivated influenza vaccine. CDR3s include the opening cysteine and the closing phenylalanine or tryptophan. Fields, in order: D gene, CDR3 length, clone size, J gene, V gene, CDR3 protein, CDR3 DNA. D genes are given only for firm matches. Where a row states a size, it is once, few, many or the class of an expanded clone; other rows omit it.

D: -; length: 13; size: -; J: TRBJ2-5; V: TRBV6-5; CDR3: CASSYKAQETQYF; DNA: TGTGCCAGCAGTTACAAGGCCCAAGAGACCCAGTACTTC
D: TRBD1; length: 16; size: -; J: TRBJ1-1; V: TRBV19; CDR3: CASSMDRGKLRTEAFF; DNA: TGTGCCAGTAGTATGGACAGGGGGAAGTTGCGCACTGAAGCTTTCTTT
D: TRBD2; length: 13; size: many; J: TRBJ2-5; V: TRBV29-1; CDR3: CSAGLAGVETQYF; DNA: TGCAGCGCGGGACTAGCGGGAGTCGAGACCCAGTACTTC
D: TRBD1; length: 13; size: few; J: TRBJ1-1; V: TRBV10-3; CDR3: CAIWDRAHTEAFF; DNA: TGTGCCATCTGGGACAGGGCTCACACTGAAGCTTTCTTT
D: -; length: 14; size: few; J: TRBJ2-7; V: TRBV10-3; CDR3: CAISEWGPSYEQYF; DNA: TGTGCCATCAGTGAGTGGGGCCCTTCCTACGAGCAGTACTTC
D: -; length: 12; size: -; J: TRBJ2-1; V: TRBV30; CDR3: CAWRTNLGEQFF; DNA: TGTGCCTGGAGGACAAATCTAGGTGAGCAGTTCTTC
D: -; length: 15; size: few; J: TRBJ2-1; V: TRBV5-5; CDR3: CASSLEAPPYNEQFF; DNA: TGTGCCAGCAGCTTGGAAGCGCCCCCCTACAATGAGCAGTTCTTC
D: -; length: 9; size: -; J: TRBJ1-1; V: TRBV20-1; CDR3: CSASREAFF; DNA: TGCAGTGCCTCCCGAGAAGCTTTCTTT
D: TRBD1; length: 14; size: -; J: TRBJ1-6; V: TRBV12-3/TRBV12-4; CDR3: CASRQGAVHSPLHF; DNA: TGTGCCAGCAGACAGGGGGCTGTTCATTCACCCCTCCACTTT
D: TRBD1; length: 15; size: few; J: TRBJ2-2; V: TRBV24-1; CDR3: CATSAGTGDLGELFF; DNA: TGTGCCACCAGCGCCGGGACAGGGGATCTCGGGGAGCTGTTTTTT
D: TRBD1; length: 18; size: -; J: TRBJ2-6; V: TRBV19; CDR3: CASSRDRLTSSGANVLTF; DNA: TGTGCCAGTAGTCGGGACAGGCTTACAAGCTCTGGGGCCAACGTCCTGACTTTC
D: -; length: 14; size: -; J: TRBJ2-7; V: TRBV6-5; CDR3: CASSYTGFSYEQYF; DNA: TGTGCCAGCAGTTACACCGGGTTCAGCTACGAGCAGTACTTC
D: -; length: 13; size: few; J: TRBJ2-7; V: TRBV24-1; CDR3: CATSDFRGYEQYF; DNA: TGTGCCACCAGTGATTTTCGGGGCTACGAGCAGTACTTC
D: -; length: 14; size: many; J: TRBJ1-1; V: TRBV6-1; CDR3: CASSEAHGLTEAFF; DNA: TGTGCCAGCAGTGAAGCCCACGGCCTAACTGAAGCTTTCTTT
D: -; length: 13; size: few; J: TRBJ1-3; V: TRBV6-1; CDR3: CASRGSVGSTIYF; DNA: TGTGCCAGCAGGGGCAGTGTAGGGAGCACCATATATTTT
D: TRBD1; length: 20; size: -; J: TRBJ2-6; V: TRBV5-4; CDR3: CASSLVGQGHLKAGANVLTF; DNA: TGTGCCAGCAGCTTGGTGGGACAGGGTCACCTCAAAGCAGGGGCCAACGTCCTGACTTTC
D: -; length: 13; size: few; J: TRBJ2-7; V: TRBV5-6; CDR3: CASSLVDAYEQYF; DNA: TGTGCCAGCAGCTTGGTGGACGCCTACGAGCAGTACTTC
D: -; length: 16; size: many; J: TRBJ2-1; V: TRBV7-9; CDR3: CASSSAERYGYNEQFF; DNA: TGTGCCAGCAGCTCCGCGGAGCGATATGGCTACAATGAGCAGTTCTTC
D: -; length: 12; size: few; J: TRBJ2-3; V: TRBV7-8; CDR3: CASGKATDTQYF; DNA: TGTGCCAGCGGAAAGGCCACAGATACGCAGTATTTT
D: TRBD2; length: 14; size: few; J: TRBJ2-7; V: TRBV15; CDR3: CATSRAGLSYEQYF; DNA: TGTGCCACCAGCAGAGCGGGACTATCCTACGAGCAGTACTTC
D: -; length: 15; size: many; J: TRBJ1-1; V: TRBV10-3; CDR3: CAISESPGKGTEAFF; DNA: TGTGCCATCAGTGAGTCGCCAGGGAAGGGGACTGAAGCTTTCTTT
D: -; length: 12; size: few; J: TRBJ1-2; V: TRBV12-3/TRBV12-4; CDR3: CASSRKTDGYTF; DNA: TGTGCCAGCAGTAGGAAGACAGATGGCTACACCTTC
D: -; length: 12; size: few; J: TRBJ1-2; V: TRBV29-1; CDR3: CSALGGDYGYTF; DNA: TGCAGCGCCTTAGGGGGTGACTATGGCTACACCTTC
D: -; length: 11; size: many; J: TRBJ1-1; V: TRBV12-3/TRBV12-4; CDR3: CASIGLGGAFF; DNA: TGTGCCAGCATAGGGTTGGGAGGAGCTTTCTTT
D: -; length: 12; size: many; J: TRBJ1-1; V: TRBV11-2; CDR3: CASSLRNTEAFF; DNA: TGTGCCAGCAGCTTACGAAACACTGAAGCTTTCTTT
D: -; length: 13; size: -; J: TRBJ2-7; V: TRBV15; CDR3: CATSREVRYEQYF; DNA: TGTGCCACCAGCAGAGAGGTCCGGTACGAGCAGTACTTC
D: -; length: 12; size: many; J: TRBJ1-3; V: TRBV12-3/TRBV12-4; CDR3: CASSSQGDTIYF; DNA: TGTGCCAGCAGTTCTCAGGGAGACACCATATATTTT
D: -; length: 15; size: many; J: TRBJ2-2; V: TRBV5-1; CDR3: CASSLWDLEFGELFF; DNA: TGCGCCAGCAGCTTGTGGGACCTCGAGTTCGGGGAGCTGTTTTTT